These 5 T cell receptor beta chains originate from one sample sequenced in a study of CD8 T cells in Susac syndrome. RNA, at about 0.45 to 1 ug, was reverse transcribed with random hexamers. TCRdb re-called the immunoSEQ multiplex PCR reads with MiXCR, one entry per CDR3 protein. The table lists 20,000 to 25,000 distinct CDR3 sequences, 85% to 95% of them singletons, with less than 0.35% in the top ten. Sequenced sample: CD8+ T cells from PBMCs. The receptors here all came from a human donor in good health.

The chain couples TRBV9 to TRBJ2-2, with 8 positions matching TRBD2. V lost 4 bases to trimming and J lost 7 bases; unmatched junction nucleotides: 6. The CDR3 loop spans 14 amino acids. The germline V gene has CDR1 SGDLS and CDR2 YYNGEE. CDR3 DNA: TGTGCCAGCAGCTTGACTAGCGCTGGCGGGGAGCTGTTTTTT. It encodes CASSLTSAGGELFF.

This clonotype was recorded a few times. The rearrangement joins TRBV7-9 to TRBJ2-1; D is unclear. With 5 bases removed from V and 0 bases from J, the gap between germline ends came to 5 bases. The germline V gene has CDR1 SEHNR and CDR2 FQNEAQ (reference sequence). The CDR3 length is 13 residues. Here the CDR3 reads CASSPSSYNEQFF. The CDR3 region has the DNA TGTGCCAGCAGCCCCAGCTCCTACAATGAGCAGTTCTTC.

J is TRBJ1-2 and V is TRBV4-3; tentative D call: TRBD1 (5 bases). The V and J ends lost 0 bases and 4 bases respectively, with 9 bases between them. Germline-derived CDR1 and CDR2 are LGHNA and YSLEER. The CDR3 sequence is 14 residues long. As DNA, the CDR3 is TGCGCCAGCAGCCAAGATAAAGGGGTCTATGGCTACACCTTC. Its translation: CASSQDKGVYGYTF.

This chain connects TRBV10-2 to TRBJ2-7, with a tentative D call TRBD1 (6 bases). Germline values: CDR1 WSHSY, CDR2 SAAADI. Trimming took off 6 bases at V and 5 bases at J, with 20 bases between the two ends. CDR3 length: 15 residues. The CDR3 nucleotides are TGCGCCAGCAGCGATTCGGAAGCGGACAGAAACGAGCAGTACTTC. This codes for CASSDSEADRNEQYF.

This chain uses TRBV13 with TRBJ1-5; tentative D call: TRBD1 (6 bases). This CDR3 region has 17 residues. Germline assignment: CDR1 PRHDT and CDR2 FYEKMQ (reference sequence). V lost 4 bases, J lost 3 bases, and 19 bases lay in between. CDR3 protein: CASSYQQGTWANQPQHF. The CDR3 DNA is TGTGCCAGCAGCTACCAACAAGGGACATGGGCCAATCAGCCCCAGCATTTT.